This T cell receptor beta chain originates from a study of cytomegalovirus exposure and HLA in healthy donors (dated by TCRdb to 2016 to 2017). About the full investigation: An earlier analysis of several hundred of the donors reported about 290 Gb of sequence data and some 120 million unique TCR beta sequences from about 200 million T cells. An early release covering 500 to 750 HLA-typed donors comprised approximately 300 gigabases of sequencing data and 85 million to 100 million unique TCR sequences. Of the roughly 400 genotyped donors, about 80% fell in the genetic ancestry cluster associated with self-reported Caucasian donors. The aim of the study was to test whether cataloging public T cell receptors could identify signatures of past pathogen exposure. The study profiled the T cell repertoires of under 850 subjects by immunosequencing and related them to cytomegalovirus serostatus. In addition to the first cohort of roughly 670 subjects, a separate validation cohort of 120 different subjects was used. The study combined high-throughput TCR immunosequencing, statistical association of individual TCRs with disease status, and machine learning to predict cytomegalovirus infection status. To study patterns of TCR occurrence, a later analysis re-analyzed previously published TCR beta repertoires from 666 donors and added high-resolution HLA genotyping. The later analysis used no new phenotypic data to find candidate immune exposures, relying instead on TCR beta sequences and their occurrence across donors. An earlier analysis of 587 of the donors used high-throughput TCR beta sequencing to judge whether each TCR beta V gene segment behaved as functional or pseudogenic. Alongside the repertoire data, information on donor age, sex, ethnicity and CMV serostatus was compiled. A later genetic analysis used genome-wide SNP genotypes for about three fifths of the 666 donors, treating that subset as a discovery cohort. All discovery cohort repertoires had been generated using a single sequencing platform. Both class I and class II loci were covered by HLA typing, at four-digit resolution. Typing coverage varied by locus: roughly 629-640 donors for A, B, C, DRB1 and DQB1; about 520 for DQA1; about 570 for DPA1; roughly 470 for DPB1. About five DR-DQ haplotypes were treated as single units for association and clustering because of strong linkage in the cohort. On average, about 240,000 unique TCR beta nucleotide sequences were sequenced per donor among 350 to 400 genotyped donors of the cohort, with roughly 18% of those sequences being non-productive. General findings and caveats noted by the study authors: A further reported finding was that TCR beta sequences accurately predicted the HLA-A and HLA-B alleles for most subjects in the first cohort. The 87-base-pair reads could not distinguish some IMGT-functional V segments, including TRBV6-2 and TRBV6-3, so those segments were excluded. HLA typing was unavailable for some donors at each locus, so association tests used only the typed subset. Most TCR sequences were observed very rarely across donors, whereas some public TCRs were present in many individuals. In a later analysis, the rate of TCR association differed among HLA loci, with DRB1 alleles having the most associated TCRs and HLA-C alleles having the fewest. The only immune exposure information available for the cohort was CMV serostatus. When HLA alleles, especially DR and DQ, strongly co-occurred, TCR associations were difficult to assign to individual alleles. Sequencing depth was assumed to be roughly uniform across donors in the presence/absence analyses, though that assumption may not hold. Correlated functional status among segregating V segments might reflect linkage disequilibrium, but an unknown experimental factor could not be ruled out. Only TCR beta chains were sequenced in this cohort, and the absence of alpha or paired-chain data limited detectable features. The authors suggested that the approach could potentially be generalized to other disease states and immunological phenotypes. Compared with the roughly 600-donor mean, donors in an Asian-associated ancestry cluster had fewer N-insertions in productive TCRs, according to a later genetic analysis. In the study, 164 TCR beta chains were listed as associated with cytomegalovirus. The earlier analysis of some 560 of the donors excluded some 16 rarely observed V segments, including chromosome 9 orphons, because counts were too low. In an earlier analysis of over 550 of the donors, most TCR beta V segments were observed in productive rearrangements about 90% or about 30% of the time, broadly matching IMGT annotations. In a later analysis, HLA-associated TCR beta chains were found to be more clonally expanded and to have lower generation probabilities than equally common non-associated chains. A few of the identified cytomegalovirus-associated TCR beta chains were confirmed in vitro to be specific for cytomegalovirus antigens. According to a later analysis, parvovirus B19, influenza, CMV and Epstein-Barr virus appeared linked to several top co-occurrence clusters. A later analysis found that most CMV-associated TCR beta chains appeared HLA-restricted, with HLA associations seemingly driven largely by CMV exposure. Cytomegalovirus status was reported to be diagnosed by the classifier with high specificity and sensitivity in both the original and validation cohorts. The sequencing pipeline was judged likely to have produced a cluster of highly shared sequence variants as a technical artifact. An association between a missense DCLRE1C variant and V-gene and J-gene trimming of TCR beta chains was found in a later genetic analysis and replicated in an independent cohort. At a false discovery rate of 0.05, a later analysis linked some 18,000 TCR beta sequences to specific HLA alleles.

The method was the immunoSEQ multiplex PCR assay. For the multiplex PCR, a mixture combining 60 forward primers for TCR Vbeta segments and 13 reverse primers for TCR Jbeta segments was used. The CDR3 region of rearranged TCR beta genes was amplified from genomic DNA by a multiplex PCR assay. The amplified TCR beta libraries were sequenced on the Illumina HiSeq System as 87-base-pair reads. The authors' pipeline ran thus. A later analysis tallied 70 million to 100 million unique TCR beta chains across the 666 repertoires, and roughly 11 million of those chains were shared by two or more donors. Raw reads were error-corrected and collapsed into unique sequences by a nearest-neighbor algorithm in which closely related sequences were merged to remove PCR and sequencing errors. V, D and J gene segments were assigned by aligning CDR3 sequences to IMGT reference sequences. For a sequence to be retained, at least a six-nucleotide match to both a V gene segment and a J gene segment was required. A rearrangement counted as productive if the CDR3 had no stop codons and remained in frame with V and J, and every other rearrangement counted as non-productive. Following IMGT convention, CDR3 was defined as the stretch from the second conserved V-encoded cysteine up to the conserved J-encoded phenylalanine. The earlier analysis of 450 to 750 of the donors excluded any sequence lacking an unambiguous match to a single V gene segment. An earlier analysis of a few hundred of the donors called V segments functional above 56.7% productive rearrangements and segregating when the between-donor standard deviation exceeded 5%. A statistical classification framework was developed to diagnose cytomegalovirus status using the catalog of TCR beta chain sequences. V and J gene assignment, in a later analysis, came from comparing TCR nucleotide sequences with IMGT/GENE-DB human TR gene sequences. The TCRdist pipeline was used in a later analysis to assign CDR3 sequences and most-parsimonious VDJ recombination scenarios. In a later analysis, every TCR beta chain was defined by the combination of its CDR3 amino acid sequence and its V-gene family, and reads without a unique V-gene family were dropped. As a way to deal with suspected cross-contamination and a sequencing artifact, a later analysis dropped 450 to 600 nucleotide sequences that were highly shared and had low generation probability. A later analysis calculated a clonal expansion index for each public chain from normalized within-repertoire ranks of inferred template counts. Generation probabilities in a later analysis came from a VDJ recombination model fitted to out-of-frame rearrangements, and those results were checked against IGoR. In a later analysis, hypergeometric tests were used to score TCR-TCR, TCR-HLA and TCR-CMV co-occurrence, with a repertoire-size bias correction applied to TCR pairs. A later analysis estimated false discovery rates by permuting HLA or CMV assignments 20 times. In a later analysis, co-occurring TCRs were grouped using DBSCAN, and TCRdist sequence similarity was added for clustering within HLA-allele-positive subsets. For co-occurrence clustering, repertoires with fewer than 30,000 or more than 120,000 public chains were excluded, along with a handful of repertoires with anomalous nucleotide sharing. The source is immuneACCESS, and TCRdb retained only in-frame sequences with V and J called. Part of the clones is not carried over; for the studies checked, unresolved V genes explain less than half of this, and the remainder is unexplained. V and J calls plus clone size are reproduced from that table; the DNA served to infer D and trimming. The sample includes 150,000 to 200,000 clones, with approximately 80% observed a single time. The ten largest clones add up to over 1.5% of the sample.

The cohort was made up of hundreds of healthy bone marrow donors. At the time of sampling, all cohort members were nominally healthy, though unrecorded immune exposures were likely present. The donor was CMV seronegative and was included in the group of a few hundred seronegative cohort members. A peripheral blood sample was collected from each donor, and TCR beta sequencing was performed on peripheral blood mononuclear cells. The Qiagen DNeasy Blood Extraction Kit was used to extract genomic DNA from the blood cell samples. The CDR3, from cysteine to phenylalanine, totals 16 residues. The CDR3 DNA has 48 bases and is translated from base 1. The V end gives up 5 bases and the J end 7 bases, leaving 9 bases in the junction not matched to a gene. The germline V gene sets CDR1 to SGHTA and CDR2 to FQGTGA. A remark on this clone: Its antigen is still unknown. The input lacks base qualities; no much larger clone sits a single base away.

The TCR comes from a young woman in good health and CMV-seronegative. In this chain, TRBV7-3 is recombined with TRBJ2-3, with 13 bases matching TRBD2. Sequenced sample: PBMCs. The encoded CDR3 is CASSPRTSGGFNTQYF. The nucleotide sequence reads TGTGCCAGCAGCCCCCGGACTAGCGGGGGATTCAATACGCAGTATTTT.